The subject of this entry is one TCR beta chain. One junction end does not reproduce the germline sequence, and a read error may be involved. This specimen belongs to a study of tumor-infiltrating lymphocytes in primary liver carcinoma. Unsorted whole blood supplied the blood RNA, and germline DNA was isolated too. Production of TCR beta cDNA used about 500 ng total RNA together with a constant-region primer. Employing slightly modified ARM-PCR, three nested multiplex PCR rounds were run, and these gave rise to the TCR beta libraries. TRBV1-TRBV30 forward primers paired with a C-beta reverse primer were used in the first two PCR rounds, which ran approximately 11 cycles each. MiXCR, run by TCRdb on the multiplex PCR reads, gives a single entry per CDR3 protein. The sample holds fewer than 400,000 distinct CDR3 sequences, 55% to 65% seen once. CDR3 length: 16 residues. Looked up from germline, CDR1 is LGHNA and CDR2 is YSLEER.

V is TRBV4-3 and J is TRBJ2-5; D unclear. The origin of this receptor is a man aged 35-49 years with primary liver carcinoma and hepatitis B virus infection. The sample was peripheral blood. CDR3 sequence (DNA): TGCGCCAGCGGCCAAGAAGGGTCAAGCGAGCAGGAGACCCAGTACTTC. Its protein product is CASGQEGSSEQETQYF.